Sequencing of this T cell receptor beta chain was carried out in a study of cytomegalovirus exposure and HLA in healthy donors (TCRdb year 2017). For the wider study: An earlier analysis of several hundred of the donors reported roughly 300 Gb of sequence data and 117 million unique TCR beta sequences obtained from about 200 million T cells. The study combined high-throughput TCR immunosequencing, statistical association of individual TCRs with disease status, and machine learning to predict cytomegalovirus infection status. Among the roughly 390 genotyped donors, more than 70% belonged to the genetic ancestry cluster associated with self-reported Caucasian donors. To decide whether each TCR beta V gene segment behaved as functional or pseudogenic, an earlier analysis of over 500 of the donors relied on high-throughput TCR beta sequencing. Among about 360 genotyped donors of the cohort, an average of approximately 240,000 unique TCR beta nucleotide sequences were sequenced per donor, roughly 20% of them non-productive. About 280 gigabases of sequencing data and 91 million or so unique TCR sequences made up an early release that covered approximately 620 HLA-typed donors. Besides the first cohort of roughly 700 subjects, a separate validation cohort made up of over a hundred different subjects was used. Every discovery cohort repertoire had been produced on one sequencing platform. A later genetic analysis used genome-wide SNP genotypes for about 55% of the 666 donors, treating that subset as a discovery cohort. In the later analysis, no new phenotypic data were used to find candidate immune exposures; instead, reliance was placed on TCR beta sequences and their occurrence across donors. The study was designed to test whether signatures of past pathogen exposure could be identified by cataloging public T cell receptors. The study profiled the T cell repertoires of about 640 subjects by immunosequencing and related them to cytomegalovirus serostatus. Roughly five DR-DQ haplotypes were handled as single units for association and clustering because linkage in the cohort was strong. Donor age, sex, ethnicity and CMV serostatus were compiled together with the repertoire data. Class I and class II HLA loci were covered by the typing at four-digit resolution. A later analysis re-examined previously published TCR beta repertoires from more than 650 donors and added high-resolution HLA genotyping to investigate patterns of TCR occurrence. Typing coverage varied by locus: roughly 620-640 donors for A, B, C, DRB1 and DQB1; around 560 for DQA1; over 600 for DPA1; under 490 for DPB1.

The cohort consisted of some 730 healthy bone marrow donors. Cohort members were all nominally healthy when sampled, although unrecorded immune exposures were likely present. The donor was CMV seronegative and belonged to the group of several hundred seronegative cohort members. A peripheral blood sample was provided by each donor, and peripheral blood mononuclear cells were used for TCR beta sequencing. Genomic DNA extraction from the blood cell samples was performed with the Qiagen DNeasy Blood Extraction Kit. Library generation was performed with the immunoSEQ multiplex PCR assay. For the multiplex PCR, a mixture combining 60 forward primers for TCR Vbeta segments and 13 reverse primers for TCR Jbeta segments was used. Amplification of the CDR3 region of rearranged TCR beta genes was performed with a multiplex PCR assay on genomic DNA. The Illumina HiSeq System was used to sequence the amplified TCR beta libraries as 87-base-pair reads. For the original study's pipeline: In a later analysis, 70 million to 95 million unique TCR beta chains were counted across the 500 to 700 repertoires, and roughly 10 million of these chains were shared by at least two donors. Raw reads were error-corrected and collapsed into unique sequences by a nearest-neighbor algorithm in which closely related sequences were merged to remove PCR and sequencing errors. Alignment of CDR3 sequences to IMGT reference sequences was used to assign V, D and J gene segments. Each retained sequence needed at least a six-nucleotide match to both a V gene segment and a J gene segment. Rearrangements were called productive when the CDR3 lacked stop codons and stayed in frame with V and J; all others were non-productive. CDR3 was defined according to IMGT convention as the region running from the second conserved V-encoded cysteine to the conserved J-encoded phenylalanine. In an earlier analysis of around 570 of the donors, sequences lacking an unambiguous match to a single V gene segment were excluded. In an earlier analysis of approximately 550 of the donors, V segments were called functional above 56.7% productive rearrangements and were called segregating when the between-donor standard deviation exceeded 5%. To diagnose cytomegalovirus status from the catalog of TCR beta chain sequences, a statistical classification framework was built. In a later analysis, V and J genes were assigned by comparing TCR nucleotide sequences against IMGT/GENE-DB human TR gene sequences. Using the TCRdist pipeline, a later analysis assigned CDR3 sequences along with most-parsimonious VDJ recombination scenarios. In a later analysis, every TCR beta chain was defined by the combination of its CDR3 amino acid sequence and its V-gene family, and reads without a unique V-gene family were dropped. To address suspected cross-contamination and a sequencing artifact, a later analysis removed over 500 highly shared, low-generation-probability nucleotide sequences. A later analysis calculated a clonal expansion index for each public chain from normalized within-repertoire ranks of inferred template counts. Generation probabilities in a later analysis came from a VDJ recombination model fitted to out-of-frame rearrangements, and those results were checked against IGoR. In a later analysis, hypergeometric tests were used to score TCR-TCR, TCR-HLA and TCR-CMV co-occurrence, with a repertoire-size bias correction applied to TCR pairs. False discovery rates were estimated in a later analysis by permuting HLA or CMV assignments 20 times. In a later analysis, co-occurring TCRs were grouped using DBSCAN, with TCRdist sequence similarity added in when clustering inside HLA-allele-positive subsets. Co-occurrence clustering excluded repertoires with fewer than 30,000 or more than 120,000 public chains, plus five with anomalous nucleotide sharing. In its TCRdb copy, this immuneACCESS table keeps in-frame sequences only and misses some clones. Where compared with another copy, unresolved V genes explain less than half of these, and the others have no known cause. The V and J calls and clone size come from that table; D and trimming were worked out from the DNA. Counted in this sample were around 200,000 clones; roughly 80% of them appeared once. The ten top clones hold around 0.2% of the sample.

The CDR3, from cysteine to phenylalanine, totals 14 residues. The retained sequence is limited to the CDR3, 42 bases, with the frame set at the first base. According to the germline V gene (reference sequence), CDR1 reads WNHNN and CDR2 reads SYGVQD. V drops 5 bases and J drops 1 base, leaving 11 bases in between. About this clone itself: Its antigen is not yet known. Base qualities are not provided; no much larger clone lies one nucleotide away.

Study-wide findings and limitations: The sequencing pipeline was judged likely to have produced a cluster of highly shared sequence variants as a technical artifact. Immune exposure information for the cohort was limited to CMV serostatus. Because HLA typing was missing for some donors at each locus, association tests included only the typed subset. A later genetic analysis associated a missense DCLRE1C variant with V-gene and J-gene trimming of TCR beta chains, and an independent cohort replicated the association. The classifier was reported to diagnose cytomegalovirus status with high specificity and sensitivity in both the original and validation cohorts. A further reported finding was that TCR beta sequences accurately predicted the HLA-A and HLA-B alleles for most subjects in the first cohort. Some IMGT-functional V segments, including TRBV6-2 and TRBV6-3, could not be distinguished by the 87-base-pair reads and were therefore excluded. When HLA alleles, especially DR and DQ, strongly co-occurred, attributing TCR associations to individual alleles was difficult. In a later analysis, most CMV-associated TCR beta chains were found to appear HLA-restricted, with HLA associations seemingly driven largely by CMV exposure. Most TCR sequences were observed very rarely across donors, whereas some public TCRs were present in many individuals. In a later genetic analysis, fewer N-insertions in productive TCRs were reported among donors in an Asian-associated ancestry cluster than the roughly 700-donor mean. At a false discovery rate of 0.05, a later analysis linked about 17,000 TCR beta sequences to specific HLA alleles. Because counts were too low, more than 15 rarely observed V segments, including chromosome 9 orphons, were excluded from the earlier analysis of around 590 of the donors. Presence/absence analyses assumed roughly uniform sequencing depth across donors, an assumption that may not hold. Linkage disequilibrium might explain the correlated functional status among segregating V segments, but an unknown experimental factor could not be ruled out. The authors suggested that the approach could potentially be generalized to other disease states and immunological phenotypes. A later analysis found that HLA-associated TCR beta chains were more clonally expanded and had lower generation probabilities than equally common non-associated chains. Three of the identified cytomegalovirus-associated TCR beta chains were confirmed in vitro to be specific for cytomegalovirus antigens. A later analysis reported that several top co-occurrence clusters appeared linked to parvovirus B19, influenza, CMV and Epstein-Barr virus. In an earlier analysis of a few hundred of the donors, most TCR beta V segments were observed in productive rearrangements about 87% or about 30% of the time, broadly matching IMGT annotations. According to a later analysis, TCR association rates differed among HLA loci, with DRB1 alleles showing the most associated TCRs and HLA-C alleles showing the fewest. The study gave a list of over 150 TCR beta chains associated with cytomegalovirus. This cohort had only TCR beta chains sequenced, and the lack of alpha or paired-chain data limited which features could be detected.

This TCR was recovered from a girl aged 2-15 years in good health and CMV-seronegative. The chain links TRBV10-1 with TRBJ1-1, with the D gene too uncertain to name. Sequencing used PBMCs. The CDR3 reads as follows: CASSRDQSNTEAFF. The sequenced DNA is TGCGCCAGCAGTCGGGATCAGTCGAACACTGAAGCTTTCTTT.